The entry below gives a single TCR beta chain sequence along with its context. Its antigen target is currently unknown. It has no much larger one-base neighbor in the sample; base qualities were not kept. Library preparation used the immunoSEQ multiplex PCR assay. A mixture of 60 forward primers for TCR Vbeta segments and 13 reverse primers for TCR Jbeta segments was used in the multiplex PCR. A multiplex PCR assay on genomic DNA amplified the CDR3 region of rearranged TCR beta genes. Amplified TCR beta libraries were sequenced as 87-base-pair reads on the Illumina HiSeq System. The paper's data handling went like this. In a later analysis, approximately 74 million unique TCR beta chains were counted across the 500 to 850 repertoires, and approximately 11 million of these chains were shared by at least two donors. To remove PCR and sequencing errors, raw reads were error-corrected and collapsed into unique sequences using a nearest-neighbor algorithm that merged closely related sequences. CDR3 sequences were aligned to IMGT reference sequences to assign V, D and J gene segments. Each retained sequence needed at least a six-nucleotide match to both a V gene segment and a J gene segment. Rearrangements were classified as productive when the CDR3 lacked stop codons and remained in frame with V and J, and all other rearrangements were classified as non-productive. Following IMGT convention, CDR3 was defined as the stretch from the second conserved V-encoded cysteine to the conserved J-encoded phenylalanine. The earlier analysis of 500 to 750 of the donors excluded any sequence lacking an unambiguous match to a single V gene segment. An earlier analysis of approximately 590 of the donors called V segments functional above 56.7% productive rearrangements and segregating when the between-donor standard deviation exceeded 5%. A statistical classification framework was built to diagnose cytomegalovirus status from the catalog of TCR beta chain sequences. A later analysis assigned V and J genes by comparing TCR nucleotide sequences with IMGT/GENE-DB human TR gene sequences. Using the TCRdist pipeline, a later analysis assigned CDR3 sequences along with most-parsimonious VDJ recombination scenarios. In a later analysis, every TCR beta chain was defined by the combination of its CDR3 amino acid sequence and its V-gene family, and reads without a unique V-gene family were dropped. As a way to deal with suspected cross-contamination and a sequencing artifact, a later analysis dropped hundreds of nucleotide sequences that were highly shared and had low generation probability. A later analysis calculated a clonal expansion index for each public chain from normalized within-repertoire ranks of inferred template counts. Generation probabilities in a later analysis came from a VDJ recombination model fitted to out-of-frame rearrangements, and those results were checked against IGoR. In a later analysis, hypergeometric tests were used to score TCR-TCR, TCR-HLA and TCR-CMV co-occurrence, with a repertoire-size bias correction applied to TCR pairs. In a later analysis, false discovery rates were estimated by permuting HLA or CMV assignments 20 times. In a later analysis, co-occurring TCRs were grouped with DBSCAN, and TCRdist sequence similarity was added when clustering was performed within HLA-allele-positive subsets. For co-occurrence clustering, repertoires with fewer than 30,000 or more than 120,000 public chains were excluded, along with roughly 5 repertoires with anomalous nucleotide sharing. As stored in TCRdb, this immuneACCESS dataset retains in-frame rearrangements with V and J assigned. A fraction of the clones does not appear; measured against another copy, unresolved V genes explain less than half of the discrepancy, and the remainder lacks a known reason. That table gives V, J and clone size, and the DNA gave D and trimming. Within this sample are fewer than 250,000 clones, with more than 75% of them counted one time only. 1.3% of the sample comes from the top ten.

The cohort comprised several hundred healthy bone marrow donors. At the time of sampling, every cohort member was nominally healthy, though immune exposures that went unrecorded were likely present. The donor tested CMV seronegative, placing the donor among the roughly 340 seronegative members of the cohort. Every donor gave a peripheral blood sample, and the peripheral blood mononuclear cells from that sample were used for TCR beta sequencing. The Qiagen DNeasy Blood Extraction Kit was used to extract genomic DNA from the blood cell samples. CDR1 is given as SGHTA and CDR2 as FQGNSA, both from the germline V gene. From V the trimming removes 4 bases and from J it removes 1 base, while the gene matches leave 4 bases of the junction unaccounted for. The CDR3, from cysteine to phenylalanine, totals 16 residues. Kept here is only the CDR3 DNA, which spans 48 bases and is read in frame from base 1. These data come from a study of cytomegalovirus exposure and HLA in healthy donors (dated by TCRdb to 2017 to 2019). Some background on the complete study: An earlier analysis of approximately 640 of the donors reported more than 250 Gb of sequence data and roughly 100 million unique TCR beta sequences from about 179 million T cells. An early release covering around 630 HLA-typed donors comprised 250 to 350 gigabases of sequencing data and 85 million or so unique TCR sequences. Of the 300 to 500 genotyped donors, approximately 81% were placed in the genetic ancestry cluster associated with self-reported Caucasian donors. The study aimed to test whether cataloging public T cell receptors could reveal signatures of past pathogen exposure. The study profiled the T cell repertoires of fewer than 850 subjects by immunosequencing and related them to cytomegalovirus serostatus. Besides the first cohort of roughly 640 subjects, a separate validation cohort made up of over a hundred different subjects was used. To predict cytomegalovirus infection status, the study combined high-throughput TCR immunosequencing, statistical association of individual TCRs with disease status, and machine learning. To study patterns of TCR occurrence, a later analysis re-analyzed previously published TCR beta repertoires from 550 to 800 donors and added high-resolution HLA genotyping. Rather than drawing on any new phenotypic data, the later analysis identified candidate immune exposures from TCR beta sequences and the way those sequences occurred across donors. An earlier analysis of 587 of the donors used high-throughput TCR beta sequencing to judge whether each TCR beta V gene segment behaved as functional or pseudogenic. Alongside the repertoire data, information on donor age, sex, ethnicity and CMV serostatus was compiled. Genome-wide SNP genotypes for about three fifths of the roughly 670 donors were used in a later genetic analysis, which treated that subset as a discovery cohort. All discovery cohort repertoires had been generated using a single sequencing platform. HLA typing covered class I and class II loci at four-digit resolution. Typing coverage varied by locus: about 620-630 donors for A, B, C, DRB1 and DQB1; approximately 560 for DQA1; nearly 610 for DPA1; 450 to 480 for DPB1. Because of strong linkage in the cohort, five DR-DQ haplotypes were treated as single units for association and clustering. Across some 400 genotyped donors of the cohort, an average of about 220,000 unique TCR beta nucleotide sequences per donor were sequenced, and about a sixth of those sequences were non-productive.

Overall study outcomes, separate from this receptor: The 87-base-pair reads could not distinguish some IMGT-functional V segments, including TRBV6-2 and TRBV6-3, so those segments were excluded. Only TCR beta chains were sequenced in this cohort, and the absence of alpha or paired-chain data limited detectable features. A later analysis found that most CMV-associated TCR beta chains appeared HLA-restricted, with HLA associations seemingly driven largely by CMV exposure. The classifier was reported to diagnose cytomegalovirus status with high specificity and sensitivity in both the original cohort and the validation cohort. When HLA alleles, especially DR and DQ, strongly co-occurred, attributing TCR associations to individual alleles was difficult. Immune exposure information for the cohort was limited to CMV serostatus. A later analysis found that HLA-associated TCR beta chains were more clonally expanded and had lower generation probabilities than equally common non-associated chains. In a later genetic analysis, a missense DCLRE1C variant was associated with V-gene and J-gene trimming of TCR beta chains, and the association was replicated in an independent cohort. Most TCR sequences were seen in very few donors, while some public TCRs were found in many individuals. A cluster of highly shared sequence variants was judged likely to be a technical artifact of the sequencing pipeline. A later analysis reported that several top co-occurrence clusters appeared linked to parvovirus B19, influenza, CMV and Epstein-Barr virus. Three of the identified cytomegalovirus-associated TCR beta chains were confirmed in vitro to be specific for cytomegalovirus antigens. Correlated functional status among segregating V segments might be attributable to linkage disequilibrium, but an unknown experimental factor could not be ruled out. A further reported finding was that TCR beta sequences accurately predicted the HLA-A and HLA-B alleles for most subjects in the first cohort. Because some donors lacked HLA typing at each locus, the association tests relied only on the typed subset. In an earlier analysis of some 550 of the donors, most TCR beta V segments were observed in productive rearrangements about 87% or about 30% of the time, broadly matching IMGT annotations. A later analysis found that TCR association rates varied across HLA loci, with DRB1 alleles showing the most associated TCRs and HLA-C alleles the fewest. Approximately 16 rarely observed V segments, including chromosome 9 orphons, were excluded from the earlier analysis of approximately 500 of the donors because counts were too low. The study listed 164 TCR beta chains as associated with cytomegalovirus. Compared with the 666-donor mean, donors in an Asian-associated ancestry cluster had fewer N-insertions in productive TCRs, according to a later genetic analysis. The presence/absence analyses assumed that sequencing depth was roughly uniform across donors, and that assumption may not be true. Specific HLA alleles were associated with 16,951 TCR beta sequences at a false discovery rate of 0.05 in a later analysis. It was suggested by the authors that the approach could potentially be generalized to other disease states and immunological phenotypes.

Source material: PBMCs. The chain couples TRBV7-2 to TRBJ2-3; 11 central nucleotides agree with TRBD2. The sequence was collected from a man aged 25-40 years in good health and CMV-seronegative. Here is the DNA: TGTGCCAGCAGCTCACTAGCGGGGGATGGCACAGATACGCAGTATTTT. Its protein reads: CASSSLAGDGTDTQYF.